This T cell receptor (beta chain) emerged from a study of CD8 T cells in ankylosing spondylitis. Study observations and caveats: Disease-linked clones, CD8+, were relatively rare in peripheral blood.

Trimming pared 4 bases from V and 5 bases from J, leaving 17 bases between. This CDR3 is built from 15 residues. Germline V gene sequence: CDR1 MNHEY, CDR2 SMNVEV (reference sequence). Regarding this clonotype: Its antigen remains unknown. A much larger clone differs from this one at a single base, so this may be a read error.

In making TCR beta libraries, quantitative 5'-RACE with molecular barcodes was used. TCRdb ran MiXCR on the 5' RACE reads and lists one entry per CDR3 protein. The data contain about 52,000 distinct CDR3 sequences, 6.5% to 9% of them singletons. The TCR originated in a female donor with ankylosing spondylitis or in good health (not recorded which). This chain joins TRBV27 and TRBJ2-5; no clear D gene. Sequencing was done on a sample of blood, either unsorted or a sorted T cell fraction (not recorded which). CDR3: CASSSARRGWETQYF. The DNA of the CDR3 is TGTGCCAGCAGTTCCGCTAGACGCGGTTGGGAGACCCAGTACTTC.